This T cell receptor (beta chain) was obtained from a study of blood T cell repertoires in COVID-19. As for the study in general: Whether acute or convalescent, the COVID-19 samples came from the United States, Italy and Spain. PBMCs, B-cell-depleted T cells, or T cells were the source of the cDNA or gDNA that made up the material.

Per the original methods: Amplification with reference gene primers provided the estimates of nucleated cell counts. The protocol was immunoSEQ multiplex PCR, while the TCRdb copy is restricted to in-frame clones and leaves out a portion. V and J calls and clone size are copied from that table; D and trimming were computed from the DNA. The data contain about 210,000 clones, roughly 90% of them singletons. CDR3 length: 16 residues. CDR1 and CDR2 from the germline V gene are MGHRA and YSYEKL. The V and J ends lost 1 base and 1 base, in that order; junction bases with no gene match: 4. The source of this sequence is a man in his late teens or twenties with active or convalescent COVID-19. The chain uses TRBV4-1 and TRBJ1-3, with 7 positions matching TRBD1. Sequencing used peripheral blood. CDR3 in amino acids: CASSQAHRGSGNTIYF. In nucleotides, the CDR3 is TGCGCCAGCAGCCAAGCTCACAGGGGATCTGGAAACACCATATATTTT.